This T cell receptor beta chain was found in a study of metastatic and nonmetastatic thyroid tumors. This clone was recorded at least ten times. A much larger clone differs from this one at a single base, so this may be a read error. The same CDR3 also results from other DNA sequences found in this sample. Via MiXCR, TCRdb re-called the PCR reads. The table includes 30,000 or so clones, approximately 15% detected once. V lost 5 bases, J lost 2 bases, and 15 bases lay in between. Germline lookup yields CDR1 SSHAT and CDR2 FNYEAQ (reference sequence). The length of the CDR3 is 15 residues. Patients were all untreated before their thyroid surgery.

This TCR came from a female donor with papillary thyroid cancer or a benign thyroid nodule (not recorded which). Some clones in this sample may be carry-over from other donors' samples. This chain joins TRBV7-7 and TRBJ2-5; either TRBD1 or TRBD2 may supply D (5 bases each). The sequencing sample was made of blood. DNA for the CDR3: TGTGCCAGCAGCCTACTCGGGGCGACTCAAGAGACCCAGTACTTC. As protein: CASSLLGATQETQYF.